The rows below give T cell receptor beta chains drawn from one sample of a study of blood T cell repertoires in COVID-19. Clones were read by immunoSEQ multiplex PCR, and TCRdb kept only the in-frame ones, dropping some. The sample records around 200,000 clones, more than 70% being singletons. Sequencing input: PBMCs or T cells enriched from blood (not recorded which). Receptors were obtained from a woman aged 40 to 55 with acute COVID-19. Both conserved end residues are trimmed from each CDR3.

v_gene	j_gene	CDR3aa
TRBV7-2	TRBJ1-2	ASSSRTGKHGYT
TRBV2	TRBJ1-3	ASRADRLNTIY
TRBV6-2/TRBV6-3	TRBJ2-2	ASSRQGGTGELF
TRBV3-1/TRBV3-2	TRBJ2-7	ASSQGGGEQY
TRBV28	TRBJ1-1	ASSLNAGGEAF
TRBV12-3/TRBV12-4	TRBJ1-5	ASSLEQYQPQH
TRBV11-2	TRBJ2-5	ASSFRGREETQY
TRBV9	TRBJ2-7	ASSAGLAPNYEQY
TRBV6-6	TRBJ1-1	ASSYAGDNTEAF
TRBV27	TRBJ1-4	ASSLLPGTGGAGEKLF
TRBV5-1	TRBJ1-4	ASSWGSQGAHEKLF
TRBV5-6	TRBJ1-1	ASSLPGQGDTEAF
TRBV7-9	TRBJ1-5	ASSLGGQNQPQH
TRBV7-2	TRBJ1-3	ASSFYSSGNTIY
TRBV10-1	TRBJ1-1	ASSEDSNTEAF
TRBV28	TRBJ2-7	ASRLTGTSGSYEQY
TRBV6-5	TRBJ1-2	ASSYSGVIDYGYT
TRBV7-2	TRBJ2-1	ASSSTSGGSRNEQF
TRBV9	TRBJ2-2	ASSVVSGELF
TRBV28	TRBJ2-5	ASSLQETQY
TRBV19	TRBJ1-2	ASSILSGNYGYT
TRBV28	TRBJ2-1	ASSSGGSDEQF
TRBV28	TRBJ1-5	ASSYSNNQPQH
TRBV28	TRBJ1-2	ASRDRGRQGYT
TRBV6-5	TRBJ2-2	ASRRSGGDTGELF
TRBV27	TRBJ1-6	ASSIRQTFSPLH
TRBV7-9	TRBJ2-1	ASSLLPGGANSYNEQF
TRBV4-1	TRBJ2-7	ASSQDTGGLYEQY
TRBV4-1	TRBJ2-7	ASSQDLGQGNYEQY
TRBV7-2	TRBJ2-7	ASSSGRGVREQY
TRBV19	TRBJ2-5	ASNTRSSGDPQETQY
TRBV10-1	TRBJ1-1	ASSELIGEATEAF
TRBV3-1/TRBV3-2	TRBJ2-3	ASSQVQGSTDTQY
TRBV4-3	TRBJ2-7	ASSQEWGGVGFEQY
TRBV27	TRBJ1-1	ASSRGAGAMNTEAF
TRBV7-2	TRBJ1-1	ASSPDRARDAF